This passage covers 23 T cell receptor beta chains from one sample sequenced in a study of shared clonotypes between healthy human individuals. TCRdb's copy holds only in-frame clones and misses some; the assay was immunoSEQ multiplex PCR. The sample consists of under 1,100,000 clones, 78% of them appearing once. Input material: memory CD4+ T cells from PBMCs. Indicated subset: CD45RA-negative fraction. The receptor source for this set is a young man in good health. Some clones in this sample may be carry-over from other donors' samples.

As regards this clone: A read error may explain this, as a much larger clone is one base away. The DNA is omitted, as the CDR3 cannot be located on it reliably, and the CDR3 follows TCRdb's listing. The chain employs TRBV14 and TRBJ1-1; the table's D call, TRBD1, was not checked against the DNA. Germline V gives CDR1 SGHDN, CDR2 FVKESK. The CDR3 adds up to 13 amino acids, both ends counted. CDR3 amino acids: CASSQVGIGATFF.

This chain connects TRBV27 to TRBJ2-1, with 7 nucleotides matching TRBD2. The CDR3 contains 15 residues. Germline V gene lookup returns CDR1 MNHEY and CDR2 SMNVEV (reference sequence). V was clipped by 9 bases and J by 0 bases; unmatched bases: 8. The CDR3 is CASKRGDSSYNEQFF. CDR3 in DNA: TGTGCCAGTAAACGGGGGGATAGCTCCTACAATGAGCAGTTCTTC.

The chain combines TRBV9 with TRBJ1-2; D remains unclear. The CDR3 loop spans 13 amino acids. Germline lookup yields CDR1 SGDLS and CDR2 YYNGEE. Between the trimmed V and J ends, which lost 4 bases and 2 bases, there was a span of 9 bases. The CDR3: CASSTSENYGYTF. The CDR3 DNA reads TGTGCCAGCAGCACCAGCGAAAACTATGGCTACACCTTC.

This clone was recorded a few times. The gene calls are TRBV6-1 and TRBJ1-5, with 7 bases aligning to TRBD1. The V segment lost 6 bases and the J segment 9 bases; nucleotides outside the gene matches: 8. The CDR3 has 13 amino acids. Germline V gives CDR1 MNHNS, CDR2 SASEGT. CDR3 DNA: TGTGCCAGCAGGGCCAGGGACAGTTTGCCCCAGCATTTT. This sequence encodes CASRARDSLPQHF.

The gene calls are TRBV5-4 and TRBJ1-3, with D unclear. Looked up from germline, CDR1 is SGHNT and CDR2 is YYREEE (reference sequence). V lost 0 bases and J lost 0, with 16 bases in between. CDR3 length: 18 residues. The CDR3 protein is CASSLGQHGFSSGNTIYF. The CDR3 DNA follows: TGTGCCAGCAGCTTGGGTCAGCACGGCTTCAGCTCTGGAAACACCATATATTTT.

The chain has TRBV7-9 and TRBJ1-2; 9 nucleotides align to TRBD1. In germline, CDR1 is SEHNR, CDR2 FQNEAQ (reference sequence). The trim removed 5 bases at V and 3 bases at J, leaving 10 bases unmatched. The CDR3 is 16 residues long. The CDR3 region is CASSPRTGVYDYGYTF. The CDR3 DNA is TGTGCCAGCAGCCCTAGGACAGGGGTTTACGACTATGGCTACACCTTC. Supplemented by reference TRBV7-9 and TRBJ1-2, the full variable domain reads DTGVSQNPRHKITKRGQNVTFRCDPISEHNRLYWYRQTLGQGPEFLTYFQNEAQLEKSRLLSDRFSAERPKGSFSTLEIQRTEQGDSAMYLCASSPRTGVYDYGYTFGSGTRLTVV.

The CDR3 here is CASRGQPWEQYF. The CDR3, as DNA: TGTGCCAGCAGAGGACAGCCTTGGGAGCAGTACTTC. The gene calls are TRBV6-5 and TRBJ2-7; TRBD1 is a possible D gene (6 bases). In germline, CDR1 is MNHEY, CDR2 SVGAGI. Trimming cost V 6 bases and J 7 bases, with 13 bases left between them. The length of the CDR3 is 12 residues.

This clone has just one count. The chain recombines TRBV19 with TRBJ1-5; no clear D gene. The CDR3 runs to 13 residues. V gave up 0 bases and J gave up 5 bases, with 5 bases separating them. Germline lookup yields CDR1 LNHDA and CDR2 SQIVND (reference sequence). The CDR3 bases are TGTGCCAGTAGTATAGACATCTATCAGCCCCAGCATTTT. This translates into CASSIDIYQPQHF.

The rearrangement uses TRBV29-1 and TRBJ2-7; 7 bases map to TRBD1. Germline CDR1 and CDR2: SQVTM and ANQGSEA. Unmatched junction bases numbered 7, after V lost 5 bases and J lost 6 bases. The CDR3 is 12 residues long. The CDR3 bases are TGCAGCGTTATGAGGACAGGAGGCGAGCAGTACTTC. Its protein product is CSVMRTGGEQYF.

This sequence joins TRBV18 and TRBJ2-3; 11 positions agree with TRBD2. V was pared by 2 bases and J by 2 bases, with 6 bases of the junction left unmatched. CDR1 and CDR2 (germline): KGHSH, LQKENI. This CDR3 has 17 residues. CDR3 protein: CASSPVLLAGATDTQYF. The DNA of the CDR3 is TGTGCCAGCTCACCAGTTTTACTAGCGGGAGCCACAGATACGCAGTATTTT.

The chain uses TRBV7-2 and TRBJ2-3; D remains unclear. Trimming left V 0 bases short and J 0 bases short, with 13 bases between. CDR1 and CDR2 from the germline V gene are SGHTA and FQGNSA. This CDR3 has 17 amino acids. The CDR3 protein is CASSLAGGRLSTDTQYF. The CDR3 bases are TGTGCCAGCAGCTTAGCGGGCGGCCGTCTCAGCACAGATACGCAGTATTTT.

This chain uses TRBV5-1 with TRBJ2-7, with D unresolved. V was trimmed by 4 bases and J by 0 bases, leaving 23 bases between them. This CDR3 region has 18 residues. Germline CDR1 SGHRS, CDR2 YFSETQ. CDR3 region: CASSRTENQPPSSYEQYF. The CDR3 DNA follows: TGCGCCAGCAGCCGCACAGAGAATCAACCCCCTAGCTCCTACGAGCAGTACTTC.

The CDR3, as DNA: TGTGCCAGTAGCCCCCGGGACAGGGGAACTGGCAATCAGCCCCAGCATTTT. It codes for CASSPRDRGTGNQPQHF. The chain is built from TRBV19 and TRBJ1-5; 10 nucleotides match TRBD1. With V trimmed by 6 bases and J by 2 bases, 10 bases remained unmatched. This CDR3 is built from 17 residues. Germline CDR1 reads LNHDA; CDR2 reads SQIVND (reference sequence). Based on the CDR3 plus reference TRBV19 and TRBJ1-5, the full variable domain is DGGITQSPKYLFRKEGQNVTLSCEQNLNHDAMYWYRQDPGQGLRLIYYSQIVNDFQKGDIAEGYSVSREKKESFPLTVTSAQKNPTAFYLCASSPRDRGTGNQPQHFGDGTRLSIL.

V gene TRBV5-1 combines with J gene TRBJ2-5; 10 bases align to TRBD1. There are 15 residues in the CDR3. In germline, CDR1 is SGHRS, CDR2 YFSETQ. The V segment lost 4 bases and the J segment 4 bases; nucleotides outside the gene matches: 7. The CDR3 coding sequence is TGCGCCAGCAGCGGGGGACAGGGGTTACGAGAGACCCAGTACTTC. It yields the protein CASSGGQGLRETQYF.

This clone turned up a few times. CDR3 nucleotide sequence: TGCAGCGTTTGGAGTGACAGCTATGGCTACACCTTC. This encodes CSVWSDSYGYTF. The V and J genes are TRBV29-1 and TRBJ1-2; maybe TRBD1 (5 bases). Germline V gene lookup returns CDR1 SQVTM and CDR2 ANQGSEA. CDR3 size: 12 residues. With 5 bases removed from V and 4 bases from J, the gap between germline ends came to 11 bases. Full variable domain (missing parts from reference TRBV29-1 and TRBJ1-2): SAVISQKPSRDICQRGTSLTIQCQVDSQVTMMFWYRQQPGQSLTLIATANQGSEATYESGFVIDKFPISRPNLTFSTLTVSNMSPEDSSIYLCSVWSDSYGYTFGSGTRLTVV.

The J gene is TRBJ2-1, the V gene TRBV6-1; 7 nucleotides agree with TRBD2. Germline V gene data show CDR1 as MNHNS and CDR2 as SASEGT. The CDR3 consists of 14 residues. After removal of 8 bases from V and 8 bases from J, the junction contained 12 bases not matched to a gene. CDR3 coding DNA: TGTGCCAGCGTCGGACTAGTTAGCGTCGATGAGCAGTTCTTC. Its protein is CASVGLVSVDEQFF.

The chain joins TRBV10-3 to TRBJ1-4; no clear D gene. CDR3 size: 15 residues. Germline V gene data show CDR1 as ENHRY and CDR2 as SYGVKD. V was clipped by 10 bases and J by 7 bases, with 22 bases between them. CDR3 amino acids: CATNSGSPPGEKLFF. CDR3 nucleotide sequence: TGTGCCACGAATTCGGGCAGCCCGCCGGGTGAAAAACTGTTTTTT.

Worth noting for this clone: In the same sample, other DNA sequences code for this CDR3. The CDR3 loop reads CASSVGLAGYEQYF. The CDR3 DNA follows: TGTGCCAGCAGCGTAGGTCTAGCGGGCTACGAGCAGTACTTC. The chain employs TRBV9 and TRBJ2-7, with 8 positions matching TRBD2. V lost 0 bases to trimming and J lost 3 bases; unmatched junction nucleotides: 2. This CDR3 is 14 amino acids long. Germline values: CDR1 SGDLS, CDR2 YYNGEE.

V gene TRBV5-1 combines with J gene TRBJ2-1; tentative D call: TRBD2 (6 bases). Trimming took off 0 bases at V and 13 bases at J, with 17 bases between the two ends. The CDR3 is 14 amino acids. Germline CDR1 and CDR2: SGHRS and YFSETQ. This CDR3 reads CASSLAPSGGAQFF. CDR3 coding DNA: TGCGCCAGCAGCTTGGCCCCCTCGGGCGGGGCCCAGTTCTTC.

V is TRBV6-5 and J is TRBJ1-1; tentative D call: TRBD1 (6 bases). Trimming left V 2 bases short and J 7 bases short, with 11 bases between. CDR3 length: 13 residues. CDR1 is MNHEY, CDR2 SVGAGI, per germline. This CDR3 reads CASSYRTEFEAFF. DNA of the CDR3: TGTGCCAGCAGTTACCGGACAGAATTTGAAGCTTTCTTT.

The chain couples TRBV2 to TRBJ2-1, with 11 bases aligning to TRBD2. With V trimmed by 10 bases and J by 6 bases, 11 bases remained unmatched. The germline V gene encodes CDR1 SNHLY and CDR2 FYNNEI. The CDR3 totals 15 residues. CDR3 sequence: CATPRTSGRSNEQFF. The CDR3 region has the DNA TGTGCCACCCCGCGAACTAGCGGGAGATCCAATGAGCAGTTCTTC. The full variable domain, rest sourced from reference TRBV2 and TRBJ2-1, is EPEVTQTPSHQVTQMGQEVILRCVPISNHLYFYWYRQILGQKVEFLVSFYNNEISEKSEIFDDQFSVERPDGSNFTLKIRSTKLEDSAMYFCATPRTSGRSNEQFFGPGTRLTVL.

The chain recombines TRBV19 with TRBJ2-7; TRBD2 agrees at 8 bases. The germline V gene encodes CDR1 LNHDA and CDR2 SQIVND (reference sequence). Trimming cost V 3 bases and J 6 bases; bases outside gene matches: 13. The CDR3 is 16 residues long. This CDR3 is CASSIGHSGGRSEQYF. The CDR3 nucleotides are TGTGCCAGTAGTATTGGTCACTCGGGGGGGAGGTCCGAGCAGTACTTC.

The CDR3 nucleotides are TGTGCCTGGACCAGACTAGGGATGAACACCGGGGAGCTGTTTTTT. Protein sequence: CAWTRLGMNTGELFF. The chain carries TRBV30 and TRBJ2-2; perhaps TRBD2 as D (6 bases). Per the germline V gene, CDR1 is GTSNPN and CDR2 is SVGIG (reference sequence). Trimming removed 4 bases from V and 1 base from J, with 13 bases in between. The CDR3 extends over 15 amino acids.